A single TCR beta chain is shown here with its context. Synthesis of cDNA was performed by 5'RACE using 10-nucleotide random UMIs. TCRdb reanalysed the 5' RACE reads using MiXCR and keeps one entry per CDR3 protein. The sample consists of tens of thousands of distinct CDR3 sequences, roughly 9.9% of them appearing once. CDR1 is LGHDT, CDR2 YNNKEL, per germline (reference sequence). The CDR3 runs to 14 residues. The V gene end was trimmed by 5 bases and the J gene end by 7 bases; junction bases not matched to a gene: 6. The data originate from a study of neurological immune-mediated disorders. The genes are TRBV3-1 and TRBJ2-1; 9 positions match TRBD1. The receptor was derived from a man aged 45 to 65 in good health. Sequencing was carried out using PBMCs. CDR3 loop: CASSFSGTGNEQFF. The CDR3 DNA follows: TGTGCCAGCAGCTTCTCCGGGACAGGGAATGAGCAGTTCTTC.